Listed below are T cell receptor beta chains from one sample, sequenced in a study of T cell responses to AZD1222 COVID-19 vaccine. Data came from immunoSEQ multiplex PCR; TCRdb stores just in-frame clones and leaves some out. This repertoire shows around 72,000 clones, 82% found once; its top ten account for under 7%. Specimen: peripheral blood, collected on day 0 of AZD1222 vaccination. Every receptor here comes from an adult in good health. CDR3s include the opening cysteine and the closing phenylalanine or tryptophan. D genes are given only for firm matches. Size tells how often a clone was seen (once, few, many) or the class of an expanded clone, and some rows leave it out.

d_gene: TRBD2; v_gene: TRBV4-3; j_gene: TRBJ2-5; abundance: -; CDR3aa: CASSQVVTGTSGYQETQYF; CDR3nt: TGCGCCAGCAGCCAAGTGGTCACGGGGACTAGCGGTTACCAAGAGACCCAGTACTTC
d_gene: -; v_gene: TRBV27; j_gene: TRBJ1-6; abundance: -; CDR3aa: CASSLQGYNSPLHF; CDR3nt: TGTGCCAGCAGTCTACAGGGTTATAATTCACCCCTCCACTTT
d_gene: TRBD1; v_gene: TRBV7-9; j_gene: TRBJ1-3; abundance: -; CDR3aa: CASSSRDSYSGNTIYF; CDR3nt: TGTGCCAGCAGCTCCCGGGACAGTTACTCTGGAAACACCATATATTTT
d_gene: TRBD1; v_gene: TRBV6-1; j_gene: TRBJ2-2; abundance: -; CDR3aa: CASSEGQGTGELFF; CDR3nt: TGTGCCAGCAGTGAAGGACAGGGGACCGGGGAGCTGTTTTTT
d_gene: -; v_gene: TRBV30; j_gene: TRBJ1-1; abundance: -; CDR3aa: CAWSVLRNTEAFF; CDR3nt: TGTGCCTGGAGTGTACTAAGGAACACTGAAGCTTTCTTT
d_gene: -; v_gene: TRBV6-6; j_gene: TRBJ1-4; abundance: -; CDR3aa: CASSPRANEKLFF; CDR3nt: TGTGCCAGCAGTCCTCGAGCTAATGAAAAACTGTTTTTT
d_gene: -; v_gene: TRBV28; j_gene: TRBJ2-2; abundance: -; CDR3aa: CASSLTGNTGELFF; CDR3nt: TGTGCCAGCAGTTTAACAGGAAACACCGGGGAGCTGTTTTTT
d_gene: TRBD2; v_gene: TRBV9; j_gene: TRBJ2-3; abundance: -; CDR3aa: CASSVVLAGGIDTQYF; CDR3nt: TGTGCCAGCAGCGTAGTTCTAGCGGGGGGTATCGATACGCAGTATTTT
d_gene: TRBD2; v_gene: TRBV4-1; j_gene: TRBJ2-3; abundance: once; CDR3aa: CASSPLAAGGTDTQYF; CDR3nt: TGCGCCAGCAGCCCTCTTGCCGCGGGGGGCACAGATACGCAGTATTTT
d_gene: TRBD2; v_gene: TRBV12-3/TRBV12-4; j_gene: TRBJ2-4; abundance: -; CDR3aa: CASSSTAGGIQYF; CDR3nt: TGTGCCAGCAGCTCTACAGCGGGGGGCATTCAGTACTTC
d_gene: -; v_gene: TRBV7-2; j_gene: TRBJ2-2; abundance: -; CDR3aa: CASSQAAGYTGELFF; CDR3nt: TGTGCCAGCAGTCAAGCCGCAGGTTACACCGGGGAGCTGTTTTTT
d_gene: TRBD2; v_gene: TRBV7-3; j_gene: TRBJ2-7; abundance: -; CDR3aa: CASSPHGLAGDEQYF; CDR3nt: TGTGCCAGCAGCCCCCACGGACTAGCGGGGGATGAGCAGTACTTC
d_gene: TRBD1; v_gene: TRBV6-5; j_gene: TRBJ1-2; abundance: -; CDR3aa: CASSLGQGAYYGYTF; CDR3nt: TGTGCCAGCAGTCTGGGACAGGGGGCTTACTATGGCTACACCTTC
d_gene: -; v_gene: TRBV3-1/TRBV3-2; j_gene: TRBJ2-1; abundance: -; CDR3aa: CASSQDRGDEQFF; CDR3nt: TGTGCCAGCAGCCAAGATCGGGGCGATGAGCAGTTCTTC
d_gene: -; v_gene: TRBV9; j_gene: TRBJ2-6; abundance: -; CDR3aa: CASSAPTGDGANVLTF; CDR3nt: TGTGCCAGCAGCGCCCCGACAGGAGATGGGGCCAACGTCCTGACTTTC
d_gene: TRBD2; v_gene: TRBV7-3; j_gene: TRBJ2-3; abundance: -; CDR3aa: CASSSGTSFRTDTQYF; CDR3nt: TGTGCCAGCAGCTCTGGGACTAGCTTTCGCACAGATACGCAGTATTTT
d_gene: -; v_gene: TRBV7-8; j_gene: TRBJ1-4; abundance: -; CDR3aa: CASSLRFAGANEKLFF; CDR3nt: TGTGCCAGCAGCTTAAGATTTGCAGGGGCTAATGAAAAACTGTTTTTT
d_gene: -; v_gene: TRBV2; j_gene: TRBJ2-2; abundance: -; CDR3aa: CASSIFTGELFF; CDR3nt: TGTGCCAGCAGTATTTTCACCGGGGAGCTGTTTTTT